These T cell receptor beta chains were read from a single sample in a study of T cells after yellow fever vaccination. TCRdb reprocessed the 5' RACE reads via MiXCR and lists one record per CDR3 protein. The sample holds about 140,000 distinct CDR3 sequences, under 7% seen once. The material sequenced was CD4+ T cells sorted from PBMCs, taken 10 days after the yellow fever booster vaccination. Every receptor here comes from a man aged 25-45 years who received the YFV17D yellow fever vaccine. Each CDR3 is given with its conserved first and last residue. D genes are given only for firm matches. Clone size is given for some rows only: seen once, a few or many times, or a class if the clone is expanded.

D gene: TRBD2
clone size: many
J gene: TRBJ2-7
V gene: TRBV10-3
CDR3 DNA: TGTGCCATCAGCATGGGACTAGCGGGAGATCCCCCCTACGAGCAGTACTTC
CDR3 protein: CAISMGLAGDPPYEQYF

D gene: .
clone size: many
J gene: TRBJ2-7
V gene: TRBV7-2
CDR3 DNA: TGTGCCAGCAGCTTAGTAGGGGTCCGGGAGCAGTACTTC
CDR3 protein: CASSLVGVREQYF

D gene: TRBD1
clone size: .
J gene: TRBJ2-5
V gene: TRBV12-3/TRBV12-4
CDR3 DNA: TGTGCCAGCAATCCGGGACAGGGGAAAGAGACCCAGTACTTC
CDR3 protein: CASNPGQGKETQYF

D gene: .
clone size: .
J gene: TRBJ1-1
V gene: TRBV6-5
CDR3 DNA: TGTGCCAGCAGTTCCCTACTGACAGAGACTGAAGCTTTCTTT
CDR3 protein: CASSSLLTETEAFF

D gene: .
clone size: many
J gene: TRBJ2-1
V gene: TRBV11-2
CDR3 DNA: TGTGCCAGCATCCGCGGAGGGGGTAATGAGCAGTTCTTC
CDR3 protein: CASIRGGGNEQFF

D gene: TRBD1
clone size: many
J gene: TRBJ2-5
V gene: TRBV10-3
CDR3 DNA: TGTGCCATCAGTGAAGCAGGGGGCACACAGACCCAGTACTTC
CDR3 protein: CAISEAGGTQTQYF

D gene: .
clone size: many
J gene: TRBJ2-1
V gene: TRBV5-1
CDR3 DNA: TGCGCCAGCAGCTTGGCCGGCAACACCTACAATGAGCAGTTCTTC
CDR3 protein: CASSLAGNTYNEQFF

D gene: .
clone size: many
J gene: TRBJ2-2
V gene: TRBV14
CDR3 DNA: TGTGCCAGCAGCCAAGGGCTATCTAGCGTCGCGAACACCGGGGAGCTGTTTTTT
CDR3 protein: CASSQGLSSVANTGELFF

D gene: .
clone size: few
J gene: TRBJ1-6
V gene: TRBV23-1
CDR3 DNA: TGCGCCAGCAGTCAATCCCCGGGCTCCTATAATTCACCCCTCCACTTT
CDR3 protein: CASSQSPGSYNSPLHF

D gene: .
clone size: many
J gene: TRBJ2-3
V gene: TRBV12-3/TRBV12-4
CDR3 DNA: TGTGCCAGCGAAACTTCTTATGGCACAGATACGCAGTATTTT
CDR3 protein: CASETSYGTDTQYF